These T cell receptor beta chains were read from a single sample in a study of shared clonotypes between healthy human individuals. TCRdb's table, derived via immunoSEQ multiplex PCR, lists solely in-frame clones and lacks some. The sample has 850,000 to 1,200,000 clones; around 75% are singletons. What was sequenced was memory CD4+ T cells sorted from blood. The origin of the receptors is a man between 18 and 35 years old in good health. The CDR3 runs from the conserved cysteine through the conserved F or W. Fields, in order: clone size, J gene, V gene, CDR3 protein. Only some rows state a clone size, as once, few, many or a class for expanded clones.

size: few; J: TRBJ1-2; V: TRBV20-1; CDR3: CSAGPGYGYTF
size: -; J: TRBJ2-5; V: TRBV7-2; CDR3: CASTTGTAQETQYF
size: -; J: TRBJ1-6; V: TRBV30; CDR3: CAWSEERNNSPLHF
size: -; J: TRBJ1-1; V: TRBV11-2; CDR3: CASSLGPANTEAFF
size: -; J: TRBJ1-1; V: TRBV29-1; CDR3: CSAGQTNTEAFF
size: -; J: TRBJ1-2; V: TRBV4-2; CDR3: CASSQEGFGAYGYTF
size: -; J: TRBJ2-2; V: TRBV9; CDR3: CASSISGFLGATGELFF
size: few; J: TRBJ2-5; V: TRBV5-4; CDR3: CASSLRLAGGRGETQYF
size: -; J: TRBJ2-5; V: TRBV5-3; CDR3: CARSLVGTSRDGETQYF
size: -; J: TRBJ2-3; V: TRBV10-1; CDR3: CASSSGVTDTQYF
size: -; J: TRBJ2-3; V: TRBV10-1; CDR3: CASSELLLAGDSNTQYF
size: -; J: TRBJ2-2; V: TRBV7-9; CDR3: CASSPRDHDTGELFF
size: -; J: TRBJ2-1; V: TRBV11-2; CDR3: CASSLGTRTNEQFF
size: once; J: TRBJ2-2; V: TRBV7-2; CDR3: CASSLEASGAPGELFF
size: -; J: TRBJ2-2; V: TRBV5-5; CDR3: CASSFADTGELFF
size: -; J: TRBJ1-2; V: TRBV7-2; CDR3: CASSGSSGGLRSSYTF
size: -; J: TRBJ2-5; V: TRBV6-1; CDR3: CASSDARFGGGQETQYF
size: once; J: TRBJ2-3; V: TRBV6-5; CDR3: CASSRRADTQYF
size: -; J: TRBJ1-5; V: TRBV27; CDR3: CASSPDRAGQPQHF
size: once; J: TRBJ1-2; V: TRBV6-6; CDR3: CASSYTPRQETYGYTF
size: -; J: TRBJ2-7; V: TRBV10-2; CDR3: CASSEYGQNYEQYF
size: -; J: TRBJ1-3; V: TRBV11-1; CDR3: CASSPGHGEVGNTIYF
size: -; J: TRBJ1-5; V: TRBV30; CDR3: CAWSDQTGGGQPQHF
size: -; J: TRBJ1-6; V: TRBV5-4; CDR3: CASNRRDRDNSPLHF
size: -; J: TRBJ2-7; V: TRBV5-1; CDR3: CASSLDTGGYEQYF
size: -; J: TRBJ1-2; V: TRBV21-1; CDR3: CASSIPDRADYYGYTF
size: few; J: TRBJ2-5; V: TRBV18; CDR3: CASSGGMKETQYF
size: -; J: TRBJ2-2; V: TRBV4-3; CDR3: CASSQDLSRATGELFF
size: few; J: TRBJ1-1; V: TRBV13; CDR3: CANRQHTEAFF
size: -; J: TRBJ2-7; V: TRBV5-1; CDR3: CASGRDSTYEQYF
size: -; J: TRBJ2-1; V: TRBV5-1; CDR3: CASSPRSAGGTSGEQFF
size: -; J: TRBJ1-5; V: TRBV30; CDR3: CAWNKGASGNQPQHF
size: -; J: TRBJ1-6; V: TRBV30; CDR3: CAWSGSAYNSPLHF
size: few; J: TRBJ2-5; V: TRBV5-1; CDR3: CASSFTSGKETQYF
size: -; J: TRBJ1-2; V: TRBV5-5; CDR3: CASSLGQGQGYGYTF
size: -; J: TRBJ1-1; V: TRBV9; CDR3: CASSAVGQGAEAFF
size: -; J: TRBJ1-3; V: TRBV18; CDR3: CASSPNREDTIYF
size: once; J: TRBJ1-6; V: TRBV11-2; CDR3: CASSSRVLGNSPLHF
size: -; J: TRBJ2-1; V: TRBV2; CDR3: CASRSGISYNEQFF
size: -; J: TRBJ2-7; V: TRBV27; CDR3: CASSLRAGGYEQYF
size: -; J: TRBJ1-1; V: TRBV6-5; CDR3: CASMGVMNTEAFF